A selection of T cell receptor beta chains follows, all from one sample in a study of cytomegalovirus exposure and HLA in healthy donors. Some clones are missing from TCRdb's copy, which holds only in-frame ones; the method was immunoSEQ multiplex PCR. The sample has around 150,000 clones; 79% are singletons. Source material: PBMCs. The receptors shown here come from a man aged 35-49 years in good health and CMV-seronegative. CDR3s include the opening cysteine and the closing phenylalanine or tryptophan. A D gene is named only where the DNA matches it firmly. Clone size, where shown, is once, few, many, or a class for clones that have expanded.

DNA: TGTGCCAGCAGCACAGGGTTCCCAAACTACGAGCAGTACTTC
CDR3: CASSTGFPNYEQYF
size: -
D: -
length: 14
J: TRBJ2-7
V: TRBV7-8

DNA: TGTGCCAGCTATGGAATAGCTAGCGCTGGAGAGACCCAGTACTTC
CDR3: CASYGIASAGETQYF
size: -
D: -
length: 15
J: TRBJ2-5
V: TRBV2

DNA: TGTGCCAGCAGTGACTCGGGGCAGGGCACCGGGGAGCTGTTTTTT
CDR3: CASSDSGQGTGELFF
size: -
D: -
length: 15
J: TRBJ2-2
V: TRBV6-4

DNA: TGTGCCAGCTCTAAAGGGACGGACAGGTACTATGGCTACACCTTC
CDR3: CASSKGTDRYYGYTF
size: -
D: TRBD1
length: 15
J: TRBJ1-2
V: TRBV6-5

DNA: TGTGCCAGCAGCTTAGGACTAGCGGAGGGTTACGAGCAGTACTTC
CDR3: CASSLGLAEGYEQYF
size: -
D: TRBD2
length: 15
J: TRBJ2-7
V: TRBV11-2

DNA: TGCGCCAGCAGAAGGCCGGCGTCAGGGTTCAAAGATACGCAGTATTTT
CDR3: CASRRPASGFKDTQYF
size: few
D: -
length: 16
J: TRBJ2-3
V: TRBV5-1

DNA: TGTGCCAGCAGCTACACAGGGAACTCTGGAAACACCATATATTTT
CDR3: CASSYTGNSGNTIYF
size: -
D: -
length: 15
J: TRBJ1-3
V: TRBV7-9

DNA: TGTGCCAGCTCAACCGGACAGGGGAGGAATGAGCAGTTCTTC
CDR3: CASSTGQGRNEQFF
size: -
D: TRBD1
length: 14
J: TRBJ2-1
V: TRBV18

DNA: TGTGCCAGCAGTATCCTCGGGGAGACCCAGTACTTC
CDR3: CASSILGETQYF
size: -
D: -
length: 12
J: TRBJ2-5
V: TRBV7-9

DNA: TGTGCCAGCAGCACCACTAGCGGCACTCCCCGGGGGACAGATACGCAGTATTTT
CDR3: CASSTTSGTPRGTDTQYF
size: -
D: TRBD2
length: 18
J: TRBJ2-3
V: TRBV5-4

DNA: TGTGCCAGCAGCGTCCCGGGACAGGGAACTAATGAAAAACTGTTTTTT
CDR3: CASSVPGQGTNEKLFF
size: -
D: TRBD1
length: 16
J: TRBJ1-4
V: TRBV5-4

DNA: TGTGCCAGCAGTGATTGGGGCGGTCTTCGCCACGAGCAGTACTTC
CDR3: CASSDWGGLRHEQYF
size: -
D: -
length: 15
J: TRBJ2-7
V: TRBV25-1

DNA: TGTGCCAGCAGCACCCGGGACAGGGGGCTGTACGAGCAGTACTTC
CDR3: CASSTRDRGLYEQYF
size: -
D: TRBD1
length: 15
J: TRBJ2-7
V: TRBV5-8

DNA: TGTGCCACCCAGGCGATGAGCGGGAGGGGAACCGGGGAGCTGTTTTTT
CDR3: CATQAMSGRGTGELFF
size: -
D: TRBD2
length: 16
J: TRBJ2-2
V: TRBV2

DNA: TGTGCCAGCATCATGACAGGGTCTAGGAGCAATCAGCCCCAGCATTTT
CDR3: CASIMTGSRSNQPQHF
size: few
D: TRBD1
length: 16
J: TRBJ1-5
V: TRBV28

DNA: TGTGCCAGCAGCCCACCGGGACATAGCAATCAGCCCCAGCATTTT
CDR3: CASSPPGHSNQPQHF
size: once
D: -
length: 15
J: TRBJ1-5
V: TRBV7-2

DNA: TGTGCCAGTAGTCCGGGCCAGGGGGCCAGGAAGCCCCAGCATTTT
CDR3: CASSPGQGARKPQHF
size: -
D: TRBD1
length: 15
J: TRBJ1-5
V: TRBV19

DNA: TGTGCCAGCAGCCTCGGGGGGGTCGACATTCAGTACTTC
CDR3: CASSLGGVDIQYF
size: -
D: TRBD2
length: 13
J: TRBJ2-4
V: TRBV5-6

DNA: TGCGCCAGCAGCCTCAACGGGAGCCCTCCAAACATTCAGTACTTC
CDR3: CASSLNGSPPNIQYF
size: -
D: -
length: 15
J: TRBJ2-4
V: TRBV5-1

DNA: TGTGCCAGCAGTTTCGACAGGGCGGACACCGGGGAGCTGTTTTTT
CDR3: CASSFDRADTGELFF
size: -
D: TRBD1
length: 15
J: TRBJ2-2
V: TRBV6-6

DNA: TGCGCCAGCAGCCCGACGGGCAGGGACAATGAGCAGTTCTTC
CDR3: CASSPTGRDNEQFF
size: -
D: -
length: 14
J: TRBJ2-1
V: TRBV5-1

DNA: TGCGCCAGCAGCTTGGAGGGGGATGCAACTAATGAAAAACTGTTTTTT
CDR3: CASSLEGDATNEKLFF
size: -
D: -
length: 16
J: TRBJ1-4
V: TRBV5-1

DNA: TGTGCCAGTAGTATGTTCAGGGGAAATGAAAAACTGTTTTTT
CDR3: CASSMFRGNEKLFF
size: once
D: -
length: 14
J: TRBJ1-4
V: TRBV19

DNA: TGTGCCAGCAGTGAAATTGGGACTAGCGGGAGTGAGCAGTTCTTC
CDR3: CASSEIGTSGSEQFF
size: few
D: TRBD2
length: 15
J: TRBJ2-1
V: TRBV2

DNA: TGCGCCAGCAGTCAATCGTGGAGGGCCGCGGGGAACACTGAAGCTTTCTTT
CDR3: CASSQSWRAAGNTEAFF
size: -
D: -
length: 17
J: TRBJ1-1
V: TRBV23-1

DNA: TGTGCCAGCAGTTTTCTATATGGCTACACCTTC
CDR3: CASSFLYGYTF
size: -
D: -
length: 11
J: TRBJ1-2
V: TRBV28